The source of this T cell receptor beta chain is a study of cytomegalovirus exposure and HLA in healthy donors. PCR amplification relied on 60 Vbeta primers (plus 13 Jbeta primers). Repertoires were generated with immunoSEQ multiplex PCR, while TCRdb's copy carries only in-frame clones and drops some. In the table there are under 150,000 clones, approximately 80% of which are singletons. The V end was cut by 3 bases, the J end by 5 bases, with 11 bases between. Germline lookup yields CDR1 SGHRS and CDR2 YFSETQ. The length of the CDR3 is 13 residues. The clonotype was recovered from a woman in her thirties or forties in good health and CMV-seropositive. This sequence joins TRBV5-1 and TRBJ2-5, with D possibly matching TRBD1 (5 bases). Specimen: PBMCs. For the CDR3, the DNA is TGCGCCAGCAGCTCAGGGTTGGGGGAGACCCAGTACTTC. As protein: CASSSGLGETQYF.